This is a list of T cell receptor beta chains from one sample in a study of type 1 regulatory T cells. Their antigens are not known. From the reads, TCRdb called clonotypes with MiXCR, one entry per CDR3 protein. This sample has about 68,000 distinct CDR3 sequences, with about three fifths found just once. The sequenced sample was cultured T cells, either the whole culture or a sorted T cell fraction (not recorded which). The receptors were sampled from a human donor in good health. Each CDR3 is given without its conserved first and last residue.

>TRBJ2-1|TRBV5-1
ASSLEGNEQF
>TRBJ2-5|TRBV5-1
ASSGQGGGETQY
>TRBJ1-1|TRBV5-1
ASSRGQRMNTEAF
>TRBJ2-5|TRBV12-3/TRBV12-4
ASGYRTLQETQY
>TRBJ2-1|TRBV12-3/TRBV12-4
ASSPLRTSGYNEQF
>TRBJ2-7|TRBV10-3
AIAGQGQRPVL
>TRBJ2-5|TRBV25-1
ASSDFRGAQETQY
>TRBJ2-3|TRBV19
ASSIEGPADTQY
>TRBJ1-1|TRBV2
ASNGVERGVSTEAF
>TRBJ2-7|TRBV18
ASSRLAGGTYEQY
>TRBJ2-3|TRBV2
ASKKGLADTDTQY
>TRBJ2-1|TRBV24-1
ATGGVGDRLNEQF
>TRBJ2-1|TRBV3-1
ASSHQGNEQF
>TRBJ2-5|TRBV7-3
ASSPGTIETQY
>TRBJ2-5|TRBV19
ASNRQGEETQY
>TRBJ2-3|TRBV5-1
ASKSERLTDTQY
>TRBJ2-6|TRBV11-2
ASSFPRQGAPGANVLT
>TRBJ2-7|TRBV25-1
ASSDINGYEQY
>TRBJ2-3|TRBV6-1
ASSLALHGTDTQY
>TRBJ1-6|TRBV7-2
ASSLVTGQSNSPLH
>TRBJ2-3|TRBV5-1
ASSLDGVAADTQY
>TRBJ2-1|TRBV29-1
SVEGGGTGNYNEQF
>TRBJ2-1|TRBV4-2
ASSQDVAGSNNEQF
>TRBJ2-7|TRBV6-1
ASSEVGYEQY
>TRBJ2-6|TRBV5-1
ASSLGGDNVLT
>TRBJ2-3|TRBV10-3
AIRWSGGSDTQY
>TRBJ2-6|TRBV28
ASSVWGDSGANVLT
>TRBJ2-1|TRBV5-1
ASSFGSGGGEQF
>TRBJ2-7|TRBV27
ASSPRLAGDAYEQY
>TRBJ2-1|TRBV5-8
ASSWRLGLNNEQF
>TRBJ2-2|TRBV5-1
ASSLGTSGHTGELF
>TRBJ2-3|TRBV27
ASSPVFTDTQY
>TRBJ2-1|TRBV30
AWSLGSGGIRASSSYNEQF
>TRBJ2-2|TRBV5-1
ASSPGLAGAGELF
>TRBJ1-1|TRBV11-2
ASSFDRLLAGVRTEAF
>TRBJ2-1|TRBV4-1
ASHQTGGNEQF
>TRBJ2-7|TRBV6-7
ASLLAGGPVEQY
>TRBJ2-2|TRBV6-1
ASRIRREPTGELF
>TRBJ2-5|TRBV5-1
ASSLVGQGQETQY
>TRBJ2-3|TRBV6-5
ASSYSFHGAGYDTQY
>TRBJ2-3|TRBV4-3
ASSRTGGPPDTQY